This T cell receptor beta chain comes out of a study of T cell changes during pregnancy in multiple sclerosis. CDR1 and CDR2 from the germline V gene are LGHNT and FRNRAP. The J segment lost 4 bases and the V segment lost 1 base, leaving 6 bases of the junction unmatched. There are 16 residues in the CDR3. Clones were read by immunoSEQ multiplex PCR, and TCRdb kept only the in-frame ones, dropping some. The table lists some 60,000 clones, 93% of them singletons. The clonotype originates from a female donor with multiple sclerosis, enrolled in a pregnancy study. The chain couples TRBV12-5 to TRBJ2-2; TRBD2 matches 7 bases. The sequencing used CD4+ T cells from peripheral blood mononuclear cells, collected before pregnancy. In DNA, the CDR3 is TGTGCTAGTGGTTTGGGTGGGAGGGCCACCACCGGGGAGCTGTTTTTT. Amino acid sequence: CASGLGGRATTGELFF. Looking up the rest from reference TRBV12-5 and TRBJ2-2 gives the full variable domain: DARVTQTPRHKVTEMGQEVTMRCQPILGHNTVFWYRQTMMQGLELLAYFRNRAPLDDSGMPKDRFSAEMPDATLATLKIQPSEPRDSAVYFCASGLGGRATTGELFFGEGSRLTVL.